This T cell receptor (beta chain) came from a study of beta chain features in type 1 diabetes. The CDR3 has 15 residues. Germline CDR1 and CDR2: SGHAT and FQDESV (reference sequence). J was trimmed by 4 bases and V by 10 bases; bases with no gene match: 6. In its sample, this clone was seen a few times. TCRB transcripts that were expressed got sequenced, as all of the isolated RNA had been reverse transcribed. Profiled with immunoSEQ multiplex PCR; TCRdb holds only in-frame clones, not every one. The sample records around 310,000 clones, about 11% being singletons. Sequenced input: naive CD4+ T cells from blood. J is TRBJ2-1 and V is TRBV11-1, with 14 bases that match TRBD2. The TCR originated in a woman younger than 45 in good health. Here the CDR3 reads CATGTSGSTYNEQFF. CDR3 coding DNA: TGTGCCACCGGGACTAGCGGGAGTACGTACAATGAGCAGTTCTTC.